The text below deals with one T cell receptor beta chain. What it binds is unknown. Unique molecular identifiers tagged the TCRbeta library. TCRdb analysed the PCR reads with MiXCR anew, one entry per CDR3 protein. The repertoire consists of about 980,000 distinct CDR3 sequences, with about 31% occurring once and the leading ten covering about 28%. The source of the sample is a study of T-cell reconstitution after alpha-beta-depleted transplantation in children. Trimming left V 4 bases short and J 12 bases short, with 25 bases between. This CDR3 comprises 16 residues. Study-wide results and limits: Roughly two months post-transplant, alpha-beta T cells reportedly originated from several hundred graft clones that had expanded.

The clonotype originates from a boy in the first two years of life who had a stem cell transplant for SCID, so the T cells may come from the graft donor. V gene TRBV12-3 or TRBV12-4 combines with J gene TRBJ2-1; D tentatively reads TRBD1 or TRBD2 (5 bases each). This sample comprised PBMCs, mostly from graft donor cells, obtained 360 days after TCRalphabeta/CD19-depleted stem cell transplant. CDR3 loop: CASSSYTNRIMRGQFF. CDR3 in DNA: TGTGCCAGCAGTTCATATACTAACCGAATAATGAGGGGGCAGTTCTTC.